A selection of T cell receptor beta chains follows, all from one sample in a study of blood T cells in healthy people across ages. TCRdb re-called the 5' RACE reads through MiXCR, storing one row per CDR3 protein. The table lists over 1,500,000 distinct CDR3 sequences, 35% to 50% of them singletons. Sequencing was done on a sample of blood. The source is a human donor in good health. Each CDR3 is given with its conserved first and last residue. Each record gives: J gene, V gene, clone size, CDR3 protein. Clone size is shown for a subset of rows, as once, few, many or a class of expanded clone.

j_call: TRBJ1-1; v_call: TRBV4-3; clone_size: once; cdr3_aa: CASSHLGGEGTEAFF
j_call: TRBJ2-1; v_call: TRBV6-6; clone_size: NA; cdr3_aa: CASSNRLKRGGGETQFF
j_call: TRBJ2-3; v_call: TRBV5-1; clone_size: NA; cdr3_aa: CASSSSGGLHFTDTQYF
j_call: TRBJ2-5; v_call: TRBV6-6; clone_size: NA; cdr3_aa: CASSIARRQGTQYF
j_call: TRBJ2-7; v_call: TRBV20-1; clone_size: NA; cdr3_aa: CSAPPSRDRFYEQYF
j_call: TRBJ1-2; v_call: TRBV20-1; clone_size: once; cdr3_aa: CSASNDNYGYTF
j_call: TRBJ1-5; v_call: TRBV28; clone_size: NA; cdr3_aa: CASSSPGEGNQPQHF
j_call: TRBJ2-3; v_call: TRBV4-3; clone_size: few; cdr3_aa: CASSPHGGPHSTDTQYF
j_call: TRBJ2-7; v_call: TRBV20-1; clone_size: few; cdr3_aa: CSAPGTYSYEQYF
j_call: TRBJ2-3; v_call: TRBV29-1; clone_size: NA; cdr3_aa: CSVEDVTGKPDTQYF
j_call: TRBJ2-5; v_call: TRBV6-6; clone_size: NA; cdr3_aa: CASGTAETQYF
j_call: TRBJ2-7; v_call: TRBV12-3/TRBV12-4; clone_size: NA; cdr3_aa: CASSLGTGGCEQYF
j_call: TRBJ2-5; v_call: TRBV5-1; clone_size: NA; cdr3_aa: CASSYGGTGGLETQYF
j_call: NA; v_call: TRBV20-1; clone_size: NA; cdr3_aa: CSAWGRGYNQETQYF
j_call: TRBJ2-1; v_call: TRBV11-2; clone_size: few; cdr3_aa: CASSSRGTNPYNEQFF
j_call: TRBJ2-3; v_call: TRBV5-6; clone_size: NA; cdr3_aa: CASSIPSLWIQYF
j_call: TRBJ2-5; v_call: TRBV6-5; clone_size: few; cdr3_aa: CASSYTGGVAGSVETQYF